This T cell receptor beta chain was profiled in a study of T cells in Graves' hyperthyroidism and ophthalmopathy. The CDR3 has 18 residues. After removal of 3 bases from V and 3 bases from J, the junction contained 11 bases not matched to a gene. Germline CDR1 and CDR2: DFQATT and SNEGSKA (reference sequence). The source material, RNA transcripts, was used to amplify TCR beta CDR3 regions. Researchers ran a first-round RT-PCR on the TCR CDR3 using the HTBI primer set. TCRdb passed the multiplex PCR reads through MiXCR, listing each CDR3 protein once. Of a few hundred thousand distinct CDR3 sequences in the sample, approximately 14% were seen once. Subjects aged 18 to 65 presented with newly diagnosed hyperthyroidism of less than 2 months' duration. Initially, at the first diagnosis of hyperthyroidism and before any ophthalmopathy symptoms, blood was sampled. PBMCs were sourced from roughly 10 ml fresh peripheral blood.

The sequencing input was blood. This receptor was taken from a woman in her late teens or twenties with Graves' hyperthyroidism that later progressed to Graves' ophthalmopathy. The chain is built from TRBV20-1 and TRBJ2-1; 13 bases agree with TRBD2. The CDR3 sequence is CSASPLAGGPKGYNEQFF. As DNA, the CDR3 is TGCAGTGCTAGTCCACTAGCGGGAGGGCCCAAGGGCTACAATGAGCAGTTCTTC.